These 13 T cell receptor beta chains were sequenced from one sample in a study of blood T cell repertoires in COVID-19. Libraries were prepared by immunoSEQ multiplex PCR; TCRdb keeps only in-frame clonotypes and omits some of them. This repertoire shows a few hundred thousand clones, around 87% found once; its top ten account for less than 11%. Sequenced material: peripheral blood. All receptors come from a woman aged 30 to 39 with COVID-19, enrolled during active disease.

This clone was found once. J is TRBJ1-5 and V is TRBV19; TRBD1 is a possible D gene (5 bases). The CDR3 is 13 amino acids. Germline V gene lookup returns CDR1 LNHDA and CDR2 SQIVND (reference sequence). V gave up 3 bases and J gave up 7 bases, with 10 bases separating them. CDR3 sequence (DNA): TGTGCCAGTAGTATCCTGGGGGGGCAGCCCCAGCATTTT. It translates to CASSILGGQPQHF.

The chain has TRBV6-1 and TRBJ1-2, with 8 nucleotides matching TRBD1. Germline V gene lookup returns CDR1 MNHNS and CDR2 SASEGT. The CDR3 has 18 residues. Losses at the gene ends were 2 bases for V and 4 bases for J; bases not matched to a gene: 15. The CDR3 region has the DNA TGTGCCAGCAGTGAAAGCCTAGGGGGAACAGGGGGACTCTATGGCTACACCTTC. It codes for CASSESLGGTGGLYGYTF.

V and J are TRBV6-1 and TRBJ2-1; 12 bases are a match to TRBD2. Looked up from germline, CDR1 is MNHNS and CDR2 is SASEGT. V lost 2 bases and J lost 13; bases outside the gene matches: 6. The CDR3 consists of 14 residues. CDR3 amino acids: CASSESSGRALQFF. DNA for the CDR3: TGTGCCAGCAGTGAATCTAGCGGGAGGGCTCTTCAGTTCTTC.

The chain is built from TRBV30 and TRBJ2-2; 8 bases line up with TRBD2. Germline assignment: CDR1 GTSNPN and CDR2 SVGIG (reference sequence). CDR3 length equals 14 residues. V shed 4 bases, J shed 4 bases, and the junction held 5 bases outside the gene matches. CDR3 bases: TGTGCCTGGAATGGCGGGAGGCTCACCGGGGAGCTGTTTTTT. Residues: CAWNGGRLTGELFF.

The chain carries TRBV27 and TRBJ2-1, with TRBD1 as a possible D gene (5 bases). Trimming cost V 7 bases and J 0 bases, with 16 bases left between them. This CDR3 has 16 amino acids. Germline-derived CDR1 and CDR2 are MNHEY and SMNVEV (reference sequence). The CDR3 protein is CASIPTGKSSYNEQFF. CDR3 DNA sequence: TGTGCCAGCATCCCAACAGGTAAAAGCTCCTACAATGAGCAGTTCTTC.

The genes are TRBV5-1 and TRBJ2-2, with a tentative D call TRBD2 (5 bases). Germline CDR1 and CDR2: SGHRS and YFSETQ. V was trimmed by 0 bases and J by 3 bases, leaving 12 bases between them. The CDR3 has 16 amino acids. The CDR3 loop reads CASSLGFTSHTGELFF. CDR3 nucleotide sequence: TGCGCCAGCAGCTTGGGGTTTACTAGTCACACCGGGGAGCTGTTTTTT.

This clone came up a few times. This sequence joins TRBV4-1 and TRBJ1-5, with D unresolved. V was shortened by 1 base and J by 6 bases, with 16 bases between the two germline ends. Germline V CDR1 and CDR2: MGHRA, YSYEKL. CDR3 length equals 16 residues. This CDR3 reads CASSQVLADATQPQHF. The CDR3 DNA reads as TGCGCCAGCAGCCAAGTTCTGGCGGATGCCACTCAGCCCCAGCATTTT.

V is TRBV19 and J is TRBJ2-3; 11 positions agree with TRBD2. Germline V gene sequence: CDR1 LNHDA, CDR2 SQIVND (reference sequence). V gave up 5 bases and J gave up 6 bases; unmatched junction bases: 10. The CDR3 extends over 16 amino acids. The CDR3 sequence: CASSSRTSGRADTQYF. CDR3 bases: TGTGCCAGTAGTTCGCGGACTAGCGGGCGGGCGGATACGCAGTATTTT.

The rearrangement uses TRBV4-3 and TRBJ1-2; unclear D gene. CDR1 LGHNA and CDR2 YSLEER come from the germline V gene. V lost 0 bases, J lost 3 bases, and 5 bases lay in between. This CDR3 has 13 amino acids. The DNA of the CDR3 is TGCGCCAGCAGCCAAGACAGTTACTATGGCTACACCTTC. Translating it yields CASSQDSYYGYTF.

The chain links TRBV2 to TRBJ2-1; TRBD2 matches 12 bases. Germline values: CDR1 SNHLY, CDR2 FYNNEI. V lost 6 bases, J lost 1 base, and 4 bases stayed unmatched. The CDR3 totals 16 residues. The CDR3 sequence: CASRILAGGSYNEQFF. CDR3 bases: TGTGCCAGCAGGATACTAGCGGGAGGATCCTACAATGAGCAGTTCTTC.

The chain links TRBV5-6 to TRBJ1-2; TRBD1 agrees at 9 bases. The length of the CDR3 is 14 residues. Losses at the gene ends were 4 bases for V and 1 base for J; bases not matched to a gene: 2. Looked up from germline, CDR1 is SGHDT and CDR2 is YYEEEE. The CDR3 here is CASSTGQGNYGYTF. The DNA of the CDR3 is TGTGCCAGCAGCACGGGACAGGGTAACTATGGCTACACCTTC.

The chain is built from TRBV7-6 and TRBJ2-7; a possible D gene is TRBD2 (6 bases). The CDR3 consists of 15 residues. Looked up from germline, CDR1 is SGHVS and CDR2 is FNYEAQ. V was clipped by 4 bases and J by 0 bases, with 13 bases between them. CDR3 protein: CASSSPPGVSYEQYF. CDR3 nucleotides: TGTGCCAGCAGCTCCCCCCCGGGGGTCTCCTACGAGCAGTACTTC.

This chain uses TRBV5-4 with TRBJ2-1; no clear D gene. This CDR3 spans 17 amino acids. V lost 2 bases, J lost 1 base, and 16 bases lay in between. The V gene's germline CDR1 is SGHNT and CDR2 YYREEE (reference sequence). CDR3 nucleotides: TGTGCCAGCAGCTTACGAGTTGGCCCGAGGTCCTACAATGAGCAGTTCTTC. Amino acid sequence: CASSLRVGPRSYNEQFF.